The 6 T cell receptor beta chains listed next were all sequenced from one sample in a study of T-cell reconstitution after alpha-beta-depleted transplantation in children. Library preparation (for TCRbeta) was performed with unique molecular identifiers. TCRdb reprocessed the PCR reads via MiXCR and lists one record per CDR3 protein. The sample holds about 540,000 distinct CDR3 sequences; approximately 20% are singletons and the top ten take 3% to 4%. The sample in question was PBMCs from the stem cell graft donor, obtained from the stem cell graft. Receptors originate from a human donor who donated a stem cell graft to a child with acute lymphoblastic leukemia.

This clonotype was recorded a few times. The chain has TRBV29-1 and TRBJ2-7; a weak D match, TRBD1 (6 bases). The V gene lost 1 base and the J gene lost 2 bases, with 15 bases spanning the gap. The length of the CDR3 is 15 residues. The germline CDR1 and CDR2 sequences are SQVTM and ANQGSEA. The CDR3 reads CSVEGVRGTTYEQYF. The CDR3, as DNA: TGCAGCGTTGAAGGAGTCAGGGGAACGACCTACGAGCAGTACTTC.

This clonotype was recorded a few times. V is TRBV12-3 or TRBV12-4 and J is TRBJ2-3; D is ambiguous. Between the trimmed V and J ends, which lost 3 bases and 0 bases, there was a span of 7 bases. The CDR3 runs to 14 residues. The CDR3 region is CASSFVYSTDTQYF. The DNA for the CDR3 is TGTGCCAGCAGTTTCGTTTATAGCACAGATACGCAGTATTTT.

Here the CDR3 DNA reads TGCAGTGCTAGATCCCCGGGGACAGGGTCTGGCAGTGAGCAGTTCTTC. Amino acids: CSARSPGTGSGSEQFF. The V gene is TRBV20-1, the J gene TRBJ2-1; 9 nucleotides align to TRBD1. V lost 2 bases, J lost 9 bases, and 14 bases stayed unmatched. CDR3 size: 16 residues. The germline CDR1 and CDR2 sequences are DFQATT and SNEGSKA (reference sequence).

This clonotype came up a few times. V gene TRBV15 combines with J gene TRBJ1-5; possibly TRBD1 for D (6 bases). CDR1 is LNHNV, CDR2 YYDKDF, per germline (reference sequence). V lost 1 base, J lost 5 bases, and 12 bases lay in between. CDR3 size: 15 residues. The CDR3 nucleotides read TGTGCCACCAGCAGAGCAGGGCAGGGGCATCAGCCCCAGCATTTT. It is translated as CATSRAGQGHQPQHF.

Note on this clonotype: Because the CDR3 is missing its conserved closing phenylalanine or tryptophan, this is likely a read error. As DNA, the CDR3 is TGCGCCAGCAGCTTTAACGGCAACAATGAGCAGTTCTTG. Residues: CASSFNGNNEQFL. The chain employs TRBV5-1 and TRBJ2-1; D is undetermined. The germline gives CDR1 SGHRS, CDR2 YFSETQ. This CDR3 spans 13 amino acids. The V and J ends lost 2 bases and 5 bases respectively, with 8 bases between them.

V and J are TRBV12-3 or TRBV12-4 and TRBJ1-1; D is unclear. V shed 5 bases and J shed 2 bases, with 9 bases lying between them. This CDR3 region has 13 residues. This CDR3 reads CASSKDVNTEAFF. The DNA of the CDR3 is TGTGCCAGCAGTAAAGACGTCAACACTGAAGCTTTCTTT.